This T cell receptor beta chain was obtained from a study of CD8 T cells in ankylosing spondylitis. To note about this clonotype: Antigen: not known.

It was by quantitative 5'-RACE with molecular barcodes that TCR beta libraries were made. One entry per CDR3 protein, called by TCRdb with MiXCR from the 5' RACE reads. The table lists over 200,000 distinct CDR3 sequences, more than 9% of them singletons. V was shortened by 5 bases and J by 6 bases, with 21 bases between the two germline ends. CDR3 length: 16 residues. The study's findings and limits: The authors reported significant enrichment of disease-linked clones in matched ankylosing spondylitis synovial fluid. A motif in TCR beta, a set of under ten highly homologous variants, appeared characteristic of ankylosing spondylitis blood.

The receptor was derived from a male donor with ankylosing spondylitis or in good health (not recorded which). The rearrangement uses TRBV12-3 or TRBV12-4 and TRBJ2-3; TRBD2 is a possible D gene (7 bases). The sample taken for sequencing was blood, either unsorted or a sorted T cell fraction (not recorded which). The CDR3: CASSELGGGRPDTQYF. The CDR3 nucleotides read TGTGCCAGCAGTGAGCTAGGGGGGGGGCGACCGGATACGCAGTATTTT.